This T cell receptor beta chain was obtained from a study of regulatory T cells in long-lasting Graves disease. Study-level results: Repertoires from persistent disease leaned toward TRBV28, TRBJ1-2 and TRBJ2-5. Persistent patients had a count of shared public clonotypes (around 2,500) that exceeded that of new patients (around 910).

This CDR3 region has 15 residues. The germline CDR1 and CDR2 sequences are SGHDN and FVKESK. The germline V and J ends were trimmed by 5 bases and 5 bases, with 18 bases remaining between them. Described time point: persistent/refractory GD, antithyroid drugs over 5 years with positive TRAb. PBMC-derived RNA was used for the TCR library. The patient group derived from an endocrinology department in Xi'an, China. Points on this clonotype: Its antigen is unidentified.

iRepertoire HTBI primers and Arm-PCR of CDR3 regions built TCR beta libraries. In the original processing: Identification of gene segments yielded approximately 62 TRBV and 14 TRBJ across samples. TCRdb re-called the multiplex PCR reads through MiXCR, storing one row per CDR3 protein. The authors' filters were not applied to this entry. The table has 450,000 or so distinct CDR3 sequences, approximately 23% seen once. The TCR sequence derives from a female donor with Graves disease. The chain couples TRBV14 to TRBJ1-1; D perhaps matches TRBD1 (5 bases). Material: peripheral blood mononuclear cells (PBMCs), obtained when the disease was refractory, from a patient treated with antithyroid drugs. DNA of the CDR3: TGTGCCAGCAGCGAACAATCGGGGGTCTGGACTGAAGCTTTCTTT. Its translation is CASSEQSGVWTEAFF.